This paragraph covers one T cell receptor beta chain sequence. Antigen: not known. From germline, CDR1 is KGHSH and CDR2 LQKENI. Trimming stripped 0 bases from V and 5 bases from J, with 5 bases between. The CDR3 has 12 residues. The data stem from a study of OX40 agonist ivuxolimab in advanced cancers. Whole-study context: The dose-escalation cohort was roughly 84% male, with a mean age of 60 years, ranging about 20 to 85.

Libraries were prepared by immunoSEQ multiplex PCR; TCRdb keeps only in-frame clonotypes and omits some of them. This table has some 70,000 clones, 65% to 90% appearing once. Study-wide findings and caveats: Within 6 weeks, CD4+ and CD8+ blood T cells expanded clonally at 0.1 to 3.0 mg/kg.

This chain uses TRBV18 with TRBJ2-7; a weak D match, TRBD1 (5 bases). The receptor was isolated from an adult with an advanced solid tumor such as melanoma, head and neck, liver or kidney cancer. Sequenced here: CD4+ or CD8+ T cells sorted from blood, sampled in a trial of the OX40 agonist ivuxolimab. The CDR3 sequence is CASSPPGHEQYF. DNA of the CDR3: TGTGCCAGCTCACCACCGGGGCACGAGCAGTACTTC.